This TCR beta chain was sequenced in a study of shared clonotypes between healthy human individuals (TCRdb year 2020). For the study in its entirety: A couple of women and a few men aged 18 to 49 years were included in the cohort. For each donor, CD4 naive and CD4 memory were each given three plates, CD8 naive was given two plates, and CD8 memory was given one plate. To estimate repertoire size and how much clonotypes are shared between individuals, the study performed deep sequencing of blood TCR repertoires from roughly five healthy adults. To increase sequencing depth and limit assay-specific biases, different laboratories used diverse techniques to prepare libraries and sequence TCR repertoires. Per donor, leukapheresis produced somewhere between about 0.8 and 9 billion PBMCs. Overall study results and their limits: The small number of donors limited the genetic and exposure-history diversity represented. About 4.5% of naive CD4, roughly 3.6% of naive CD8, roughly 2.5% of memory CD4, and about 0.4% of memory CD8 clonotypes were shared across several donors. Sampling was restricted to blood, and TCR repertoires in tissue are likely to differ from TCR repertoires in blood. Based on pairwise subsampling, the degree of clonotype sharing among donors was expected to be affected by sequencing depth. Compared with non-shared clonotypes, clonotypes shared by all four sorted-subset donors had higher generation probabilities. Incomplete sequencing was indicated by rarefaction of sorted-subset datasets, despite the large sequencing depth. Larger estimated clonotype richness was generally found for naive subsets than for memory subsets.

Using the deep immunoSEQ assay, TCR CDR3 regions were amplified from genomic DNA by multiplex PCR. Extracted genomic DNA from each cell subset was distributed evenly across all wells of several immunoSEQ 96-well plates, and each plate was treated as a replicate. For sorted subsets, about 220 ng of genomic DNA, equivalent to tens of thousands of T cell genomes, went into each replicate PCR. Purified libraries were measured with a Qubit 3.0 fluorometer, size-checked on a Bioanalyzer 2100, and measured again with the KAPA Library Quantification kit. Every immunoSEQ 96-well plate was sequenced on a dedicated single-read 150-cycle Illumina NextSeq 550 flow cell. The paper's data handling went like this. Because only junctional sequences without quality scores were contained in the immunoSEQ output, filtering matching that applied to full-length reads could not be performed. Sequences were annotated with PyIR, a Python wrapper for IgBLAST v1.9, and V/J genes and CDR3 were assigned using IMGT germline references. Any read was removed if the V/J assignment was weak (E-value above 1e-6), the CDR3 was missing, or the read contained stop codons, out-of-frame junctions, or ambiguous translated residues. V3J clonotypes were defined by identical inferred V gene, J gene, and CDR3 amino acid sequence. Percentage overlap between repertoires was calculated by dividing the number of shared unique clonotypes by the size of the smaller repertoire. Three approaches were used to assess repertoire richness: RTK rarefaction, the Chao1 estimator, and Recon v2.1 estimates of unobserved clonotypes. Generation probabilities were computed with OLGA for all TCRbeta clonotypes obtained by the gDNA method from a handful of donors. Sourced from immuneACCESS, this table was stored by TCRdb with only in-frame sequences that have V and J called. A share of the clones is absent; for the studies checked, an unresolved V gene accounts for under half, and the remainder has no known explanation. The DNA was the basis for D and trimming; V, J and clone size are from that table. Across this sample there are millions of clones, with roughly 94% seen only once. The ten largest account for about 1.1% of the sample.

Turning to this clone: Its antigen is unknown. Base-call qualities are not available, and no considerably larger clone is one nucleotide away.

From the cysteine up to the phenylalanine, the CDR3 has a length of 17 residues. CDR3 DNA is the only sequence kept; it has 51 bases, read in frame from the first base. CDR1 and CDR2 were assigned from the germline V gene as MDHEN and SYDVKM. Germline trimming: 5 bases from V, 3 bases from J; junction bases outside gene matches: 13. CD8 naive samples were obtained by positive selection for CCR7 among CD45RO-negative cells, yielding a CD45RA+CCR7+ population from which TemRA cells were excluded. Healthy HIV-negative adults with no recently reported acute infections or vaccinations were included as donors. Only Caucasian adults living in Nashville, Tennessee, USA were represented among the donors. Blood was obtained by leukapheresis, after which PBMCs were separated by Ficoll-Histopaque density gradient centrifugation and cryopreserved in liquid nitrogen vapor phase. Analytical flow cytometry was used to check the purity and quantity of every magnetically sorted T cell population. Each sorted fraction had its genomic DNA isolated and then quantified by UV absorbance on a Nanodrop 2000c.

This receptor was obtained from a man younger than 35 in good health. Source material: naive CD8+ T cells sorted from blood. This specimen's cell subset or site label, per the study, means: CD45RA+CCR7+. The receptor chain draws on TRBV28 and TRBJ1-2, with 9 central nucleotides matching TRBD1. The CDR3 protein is CASSSLREGQGHYGYTF. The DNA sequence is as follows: TGTGCCAGCAGTAGCCTCCGTGAGGGACAGGGTCACTATGGCTACACCTTC.